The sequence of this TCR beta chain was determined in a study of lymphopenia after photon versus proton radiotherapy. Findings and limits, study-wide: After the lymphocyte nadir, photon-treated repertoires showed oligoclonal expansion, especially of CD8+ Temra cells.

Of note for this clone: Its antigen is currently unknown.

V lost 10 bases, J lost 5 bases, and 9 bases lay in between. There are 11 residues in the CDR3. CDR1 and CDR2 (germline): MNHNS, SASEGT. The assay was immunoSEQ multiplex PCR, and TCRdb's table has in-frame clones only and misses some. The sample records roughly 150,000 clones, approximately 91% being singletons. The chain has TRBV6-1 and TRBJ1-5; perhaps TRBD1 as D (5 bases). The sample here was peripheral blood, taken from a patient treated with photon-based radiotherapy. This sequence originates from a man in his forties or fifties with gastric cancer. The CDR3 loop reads CATAGYQPQHF. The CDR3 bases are TGTGCCACCGCAGGGTATCAGCCCCAGCATTTT.